The 32 T cell receptor beta chains below all came from one sample that was sequenced in a study of cytomegalovirus exposure and HLA in healthy donors. Primers: 60 Vbeta forward and 13 Jbeta reverse. Clones were read by immunoSEQ multiplex PCR, and TCRdb kept only the in-frame ones, dropping some. The table lists around 92,000 clones, roughly 79% of them singletons. Material: PBMCs. These TCRs come from a female donor in good health and CMV-seropositive.

The chain has TRBV5-1 and TRBJ2-2; the D is unclear. Looked up from germline, CDR1 is SGHRS and CDR2 is YFSETQ. V lost 4 bases and J lost 2, with 9 bases in between. This CDR3 region has 14 residues. The CDR3 sequence is CASSADLNTGELFF. For the CDR3, the DNA is TGCGCCAGCAGCGCGGATCTTAACACCGGGGAGCTGTTTTTT.

CDR3 bases: TGTGCCAGCAGCCGGGGAGGTACAGGGGGTGGAAACACCATATATTTT. Its protein product is CASSRGGTGGGNTIYF. V and J are TRBV25-1 and TRBJ1-3; TRBD1 matches 8 bases. Germline-derived CDR1 and CDR2 are MGHDK and SYGVNS. The CDR3 length is 16 residues. J gave up 3 bases and V 6 bases, and 10 bases lay outside the gene matches.

This clone was picked up one time. The genes are TRBV28 and TRBJ1-1; D is ambiguous. V lost 3 bases and J lost 5, with 7 bases in between. CDR1 is MDHEN and CDR2 is SYDVKM in the germline V gene. CDR3 length equals 12 residues. CDR3 sequence (DNA): TGTGCCAGCAGTTTCCGGGGAACTGAAGCTTTCTTT. This codes for CASSFRGTEAFF.

This chain links TRBV30 with TRBJ2-2; no reliable D call. V gave up 1 base and J gave up 6 bases, with 6 bases separating them. The CDR3 extends over 12 amino acids. Germline CDR1 and CDR2: GTSNPN and SVGIG (reference sequence). CDR3 region: CAWSGVPGELFF. For the CDR3, the DNA is TGTGCCTGGAGTGGAGTCCCCGGGGAGCTGTTTTTT.

This chain connects TRBV28 to TRBJ1-5; D call uncertain. Germline lookup yields CDR1 MDHEN and CDR2 SYDVKM. V dropped 4 bases and J dropped 2 bases, with 3 bases sitting between them. CDR3 size: 12 residues. CDR3 region: CASSSGNQPQHF. Here the CDR3 DNA reads TGTGCCAGCAGTTCGGGCAATCAGCCCCAGCATTTT.

The chain employs TRBV5-4 and TRBJ2-1; 11 bases map to TRBD2. The V gene end was trimmed by 0 bases and the J gene end by 7 bases; junction bases not matched to a gene: 3. The length of the CDR3 is 15 residues. The germline V gene encodes CDR1 SGHNT and CDR2 YYREEE (reference sequence). The CDR3, as DNA: TGTGCCAGCAGCTTGGATAGCGGGAGGGCGAATGAGCAGTTCTTC. Its protein is CASSLDSGRANEQFF.

This clone was picked up a small number of times. The CDR3 here is CASSQDGTSGGLTDTQYF. CDR3 nucleotides: TGCGCCAGCAGCCAAGATGGGACTAGCGGGGGCCTCACAGATACGCAGTATTTT. The chain links TRBV4-1 to TRBJ2-3, with 14 bases identical to TRBD2. The CDR3 extends over 18 amino acids. Germline CDR1 reads MGHRA; CDR2 reads YSYEKL. The V segment lost 0 bases and the J segment 2 bases; nucleotides outside the gene matches: 4.

The genes are TRBV2 and TRBJ1-2, with a weak D call TRBD1 (6 bases). Per the germline V gene, CDR1 is SNHLY and CDR2 is FYNNEI. The CDR3 spans 13 residues. V shed 6 bases and J shed 4 bases, with 12 bases lying between them. Here the CDR3 DNA reads TGTGCCAGCAGGGGAGGGGGTAGCTATGGCTACACCTTC. Translating gives CASRGGGSYGYTF.

The chain employs TRBV7-8 and TRBJ2-1; unclear D gene. Trimming stripped 1 base from V and 2 bases from J, with 6 bases between. Germline CDR1 reads SGHVS; CDR2 reads FQNEAQ. The CDR3 runs 14 residues. CDR3 sequence: CASSLEPPYNEQFF. Written as DNA, the CDR3 is TGTGCCAGCAGCTTAGAGCCTCCCTACAATGAGCAGTTCTTC.

This clone occurred once. The chain couples TRBV29-1 to TRBJ2-1; a possible D gene is TRBD1 (5 bases). The CDR3 runs to 13 residues. The germline V gene has CDR1 SQVTM and CDR2 ANQGSEA. V dropped 4 bases and J dropped 3 bases, with 10 bases sitting between them. The CDR3 DNA follows: TGCAGCGTTGTAGGGGTGATCTACAATGAGCAGTTCTTC. This translates into CSVVGVIYNEQFF.

This chain connects TRBV28 to TRBJ1-1; no firm D call. This CDR3 is 12 amino acids long. The V end was cut by 8 bases, the J end by 0 bases, with 7 bases between. Looked up from germline, CDR1 is MDHEN and CDR2 is SYDVKM. The CDR3: CASLRLNTEAFF. CDR3 in DNA: TGTGCCAGCTTGCGGTTGAACACTGAAGCTTTCTTT.

V and J are TRBV7-2 and TRBJ1-1; 7 bases match TRBD1. This CDR3 is 15 amino acids long. Germline V gene sequence: CDR1 SGHTA, CDR2 FQGNSA. The V segment lost 3 bases and the J segment 5 bases; nucleotides outside the gene matches: 9. In DNA, the CDR3 is TGTGCCAGCAGCTTTGTCGAGGGGGCGCGGACTGAAGCTTTCTTT. This sequence encodes CASSFVEGARTEAFF.

This sequence joins TRBV7-6 and TRBJ2-3; possibly TRBD1 for D (6 bases). In germline, CDR1 is SGHVS, CDR2 FNYEAQ. CDR3 length: 15 residues. With 1 base removed from V and 3 bases from J, the gap between germline ends came to 11 bases. The CDR3, as DNA: TGTGCCAGCAGCTTAGATGGACAGCGGACAGATACGCAGTATTTT. Its translation: CASSLDGQRTDTQYF.

This chain joins TRBV2 and TRBJ1-2; TRBD1 aligns across 11 bases. After removal of 5 bases from V and 7 bases from J, the junction contained 9 bases not matched to a gene. CDR1 is SNHLY, CDR2 FYNNEI, per germline. The CDR3 loop spans 15 amino acids. CDR3 sequence reads: CASSPGQGVIGGYTF. CDR3 coding DNA: TGTGCCAGCAGTCCGGGACAGGGGGTTATCGGTGGCTACACCTTC. Based on the CDR3 plus reference TRBV2 and TRBJ1-2, the full variable domain is EPEVTQTPSHQVTQMGQEVILRCVPISNHLYFYWYRQILGQKVEFLVSFYNNEISEKSEIFDDQFSVERPDGSNFTLKIRSTKLEDSAMYFCASSPGQGVIGGYTFGSGTRLTVV.

The chain joins TRBV7-6 to TRBJ2-1; weak D call: TRBD1 (6 bases). With 1 base removed from V and 6 bases from J, the gap between germline ends came to 7 bases. The CDR3 totals 13 residues. Germline CDR1 SGHVS, CDR2 FNYEAQ. CDR3 loop: CASSLVGANEQFF. CDR3 DNA sequence: TGTGCCAGCAGCTTAGTGGGGGCCAATGAGCAGTTCTTC.

J is TRBJ1-2 and V is TRBV7-2; 8 bases are a match to TRBD1. Germline-derived CDR1 and CDR2 are SGHTA and FQGNSA. With V trimmed by 5 bases and J by 8 bases, 13 bases remained unmatched. This CDR3 spans 15 amino acids. The CDR3 DNA reads TGTGCCAGCAGCACCGGACAGGGATGGAAGGAGGGCTACACCTTC. Residues: CASSTGQGWKEGYTF.

The rearrangement joins TRBV4-3 to TRBJ2-2, with unresolved D. The ends were cut back, 4 bases at V and 3 bases at J, with 12 bases in the middle. CDR3 length: 15 amino acids. CDR1 LGHNA and CDR2 YSLEER come from the germline V gene. CDR3 in amino acids: CASSRALPDTGELFF. DNA of the CDR3: TGCGCCAGCAGCCGGGCCCTCCCGGACACCGGGGAGCTGTTTTTT.

The V gene is TRBV6-4, the J gene TRBJ2-3, with TRBD2 matching 10 bases. The CDR3 sequence is 14 residues long. Germline V CDR1 and CDR2: MRHNA, SNTAGT. The V gene end was trimmed by 5 bases and the J gene end by 3 bases; junction bases not matched to a gene: 2. The CDR3 nucleotides are TGTGCCAGCAGTCCTAGCGGGGGTACAGATACGCAGTATTTT. Protein sequence: CASSPSGGTDTQYF.

CDR3 nucleotide sequence: TGTGCCAGCAGCTGGGGGGTGAATGGCTACACCTTC. Translated, it gives CASSWGVNGYTF. The chain has TRBV5-6 and TRBJ1-2; a weak D match, TRBD1 (5 bases). Germline loops: CDR1 SGHDT, CDR2 YYEEEE. The CDR3 sequence is 12 residues long. Trimming stripped 3 bases from V and 6 bases from J, with 9 bases between.

This clone has a handful of counts. The chain is built from TRBV10-3 and TRBJ1-1; D possibly corresponds to TRBD1 (5 bases). Germline CDR1 reads ENHRY; CDR2 reads SYGVKD. V lost 4 bases, J lost 5 bases, and 14 bases lay in between. The length of the CDR3 is 14 residues. CDR3 DNA sequence: TGTGCCATCAGTGTATCGGGGGATGGGACTGAAGCTTTCTTT. It translates to CAISVSGDGTEAFF.

This clone was recorded a few times. The J gene is TRBJ2-5, the V gene TRBV7-3, with D tentatively TRBD2 (7 bases). CDR1 is SGHTA and CDR2 is FQGTGA in the germline V gene. This CDR3 spans 14 amino acids. V dropped 5 bases and J dropped 5 bases, with 15 bases sitting between them. The CDR3 nucleotides are TGTGCCAGCAGCAGAAGGGGGGGCGTCGAGACCCAGTACTTC. Protein: CASSRRGGVETQYF.

Details on this clone: The germline gene is not matched at one end of the junction; a read error may be the cause. The chain links TRBV7-7 to TRBJ2-5; 8 positions agree with TRBD2. The CDR3 is 14 amino acids. Germline-derived CDR1 and CDR2 are SSHAT and FNYEAQ (reference sequence). The CDR3 spells CASSFGGGRETQYF. DNA for the CDR3: TGTGCTAGCAGCTTCGGGGGGGGGCGAGAGACCCAGTACTTC.

The chain joins TRBV30 to TRBJ1-6; TRBD1 matches 8 bases. There are 15 residues in the CDR3. The V gene's germline CDR1 is GTSNPN and CDR2 SVGIG (reference sequence). Unmatched junction bases numbered 8, after V lost 4 bases and J lost 6 bases. CDR3 in amino acids: CAWNPGTGGNSPLHF. CDR3 nucleotide sequence: TGTGCCTGGAATCCCGGGACAGGAGGTAATTCACCCCTCCACTTT.

This rearrangement joins TRBV5-1 to TRBJ1-1; 9 nucleotides agree with TRBD1. The CDR3 has 15 residues. Losses at the gene ends were 4 bases for V and 0 bases for J; bases not matched to a gene: 4. Germline-derived CDR1 and CDR2 are SGHRS and YFSETQ. DNA for the CDR3: TGCGCCAGCAGCCTTGGGACAGGGCTGAACACTGAAGCTTTCTTT. This codes for CASSLGTGLNTEAFF.

This clone was seen once. V gene TRBV29-1 combines with J gene TRBJ2-7; a weak D match, TRBD2 (6 bases). Germline values: CDR1 SQVTM, CDR2 ANQGSEA. The length of the CDR3 is 13 residues. Trimming shortened V by 4 bases and J by 3 bases, and 13 bases separated the two germline ends. This chain's CDR3 is CSVAGTSLYEQYF. The CDR3 DNA sequence: TGCAGCGTTGCCGGGACTTCCCTCTACGAGCAGTACTTC.

CDR3 DNA: TGTGCCAGCAGCGTAGGAGGGAGCTCCTACGAGCAGTACTTC. Translating gives CASSVGGSSYEQYF. J is TRBJ2-7 and V is TRBV9, with D possibly TRBD2 on 5 matching bases. V was trimmed by 0 bases and J by 0 bases, leaving 7 bases between them. CDR1 is SGDLS, CDR2 YYNGEE, per germline. This CDR3 has 14 amino acids.

V usage is TRBV11-3 and J usage is TRBJ2-1; 10 nucleotides align to TRBD2. The V segment lost 4 bases and the J segment 3 bases; nucleotides outside the gene matches: 3. CDR1 and CDR2 from the germline V gene are SGHNT and YENEEA. The CDR3 length is 15 residues. The DNA of the CDR3 is TGTGCCAGCAGCTCCGGACTAGCGGTCTACAATGAGCAGTTCTTC. Protein product: CASSSGLAVYNEQFF.

The chain links TRBV6-5 to TRBJ1-1, with a tentative D call TRBD1 (6 bases). V gave up 6 bases and J gave up 5 bases, with 19 bases separating them. CDR1 is MNHEY and CDR2 is SVGAGI in the germline V gene. This CDR3 is 15 amino acids long. The CDR3 sequence: CASSWGTQGRTEAFF. CDR3 nucleotides: TGTGCCAGCAGCTGGGGTACTCAGGGGCGTACTGAAGCTTTCTTT.

The chain couples TRBV28 to TRBJ2-7; D remains ambiguous. V lost 4 bases and J 3 bases, leaving 16 bases between the germline ends. Germline CDR1 MDHEN, CDR2 SYDVKM. This CDR3 comprises 15 residues. CDR3 in DNA: TGTGCCAGCAGTTCCATACCGGTGGCGGTCTACGAGCAGTACTTC. Residues: CASSSIPVAVYEQYF.

The V call is TRBV4-1, the J call TRBJ1-2; no reliable D call. The CDR3 runs to 14 residues. Germline-derived CDR1 and CDR2 are MGHRA and YSYEKL. The germline V and J ends were trimmed by 0 bases and 1 base, with 6 bases remaining between them. CDR3 coding DNA: TGCGCCAGCAGCCAAGATCAAATTAACTATGGCTACACCTTC. This gives the protein CASSQDQINYGYTF.

This sequence joins TRBV7-9 and TRBJ2-3, with 10 bases fitting TRBD2. Trimming removed 5 bases from V and 1 base from J; junction bases left unmatched: 6. Looked up from germline, CDR1 is SEHNR and CDR2 is FQNEAQ (reference sequence). This CDR3 is built from 16 residues. The CDR3 coding sequence is TGTGCCAGCAGCGATTATCTAGCGGGAGGCACAGATACGCAGTATTTT. Encoded protein: CASSDYLAGGTDTQYF.

The chain employs TRBV11-3 and TRBJ2-1, with 7 bases fitting TRBD2. V lost 1 base to trimming and J lost 1 base; unmatched junction nucleotides: 1. CDR1 is SGHNT and CDR2 is YENEEA in the germline V gene. This CDR3 is 15 amino acids long. DNA of the CDR3: TGTGCCAGCAGCTTAGCGGGGGGTTCCTACAATGAGCAGTTCTTC. It yields the protein CASSLAGGSYNEQFF.